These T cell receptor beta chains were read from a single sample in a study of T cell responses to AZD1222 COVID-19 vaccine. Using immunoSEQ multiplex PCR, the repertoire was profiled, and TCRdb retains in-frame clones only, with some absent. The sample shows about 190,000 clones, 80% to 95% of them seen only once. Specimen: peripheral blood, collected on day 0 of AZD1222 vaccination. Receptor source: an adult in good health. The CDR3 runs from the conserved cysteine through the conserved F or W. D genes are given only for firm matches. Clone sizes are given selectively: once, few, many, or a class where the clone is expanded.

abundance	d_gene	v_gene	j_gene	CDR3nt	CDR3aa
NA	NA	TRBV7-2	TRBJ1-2	TGTGCCAGCAGCTTAGGGGATTTATCCTATGGCTACACCTTC	CASSLGDLSYGYTF
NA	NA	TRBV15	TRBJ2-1	TGTGCCACCAGCAGAGGGCCGGGGGAGAGCTCCTACAATGAGCAGTTCTTC	CATSRGPGESSYNEQFF
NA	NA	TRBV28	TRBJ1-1	TGTGCCAGCAGCCGGGCCCAGAACACTGAAGCTTTCTTT	CASSRAQNTEAFF
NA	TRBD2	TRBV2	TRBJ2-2	TGTGCCAGCAGTTTCGGACTAGCGGGGAACACCGGGGAGCTGTTTTTT	CASSFGLAGNTGELFF
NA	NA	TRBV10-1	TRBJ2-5	TGCGCCAGCAGAACTGACTCCAAGGGGCAAGAGACCCAGTACTTC	CASRTDSKGQETQYF
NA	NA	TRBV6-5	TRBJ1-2	TGTGCCAGCAGTAGTCCCGGGGCTCCTTATGGCTACACCTTC	CASSSPGAPYGYTF
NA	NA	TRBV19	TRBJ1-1	TGTGCCAGTAGTATAGCCCCCCAAACTGAAGCTTTCTTT	CASSIAPQTEAFF
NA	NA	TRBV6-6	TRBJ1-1	TGTGCCAGCGGACGGTTGGGGGATGGCGAAGCTTTCTTT	CASGRLGDGEAFF
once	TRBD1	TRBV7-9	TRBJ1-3	TGTGCCAGCAGCCCGGGACAGCCTGGAAACACCATATATTTT	CASSPGQPGNTIYF
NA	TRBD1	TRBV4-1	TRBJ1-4	TGCGCCAGCAGCCAATCGACAGGGGCCGAAAAACTGTTTTTT	CASSQSTGAEKLFF